The source of this T cell receptor (beta chain) is a study of human T cells and chemical hapten exposure. For the study at large: Small pooled library volume differences chiefly drove per-sample TCR yield variation.

This clonotype was found a few times. CDR1 is SQVTM, CDR2 ANQGSEA, per germline. The J segment lost 2 bases and the V segment lost 7 bases, leaving 3 bases of the junction unmatched. CDR3 length equals 12 residues. Time point here: patch test 1, 2 weeks after DPC sensitization. Treatment meaning: therapeutic diphenylcyclopropenone sensitization with weekly scalp DPC. Participating donors were patients with alopecia, aged 18 to 70 years, considered appropriate candidates for DPC. Each cDNA molecule in the library carried unique molecular identifiers. Per the original data handling: Samples ranged from roughly 20,000 to 700,000 TCRs, with a median of about 96,000. TCRdb itself ran the RACE reads through MiXCR, one entry per CDR3 protein. The V and J calls and clone size are TCRdb's, not the authors'. The sample holds tens of thousands of distinct CDR3 sequences, more than 8% seen once.

The chain has TRBV29-1 and TRBJ2-7; TRBD1 matches 9 bases. This TCR derives from a woman aged 40 to 55 with alopecia areata. Some clones in this sample may be carry-over from other donors' samples. The sample was whole blood, taken in connection with sensitization to the hapten diphenylcyclopropenone (DPC). The CDR3 loop reads CSATGGAYEQYF. CDR3 sequence (DNA): TGCAGCGCGACAGGGGGGGCCTACGAGCAGTACTTC.